The TCR beta chain under discussion was sequenced for a study of cytomegalovirus exposure and HLA in healthy donors. The PCR contained 60 Vbeta and 13 Jbeta primers. The table came from immunoSEQ multiplex PCR; TCRdb's copy has only in-frame clones and leaves some out. The sample yields 95,000 or so clones, around four fifths seen once. Trimming at V came to 5 bases and at J to 4 bases, leaving 6 bases not matched to a gene. Per the germline V gene, CDR1 is SGHRS and CDR2 is YFSETQ. This CDR3 comprises 15 residues. The origin of this receptor is a woman aged 40 to 49 in good health and CMV-seronegative. The sample consisted of PBMCs. This chain joins TRBV5-1 and TRBJ2-5; 12 nucleotides line up with TRBD2. This chain's CDR3 is CASRLAGGPGETQYF. DNA of the CDR3: TGCGCCAGCAGGCTAGCGGGGGGGCCAGGAGAGACCCAGTACTTC.